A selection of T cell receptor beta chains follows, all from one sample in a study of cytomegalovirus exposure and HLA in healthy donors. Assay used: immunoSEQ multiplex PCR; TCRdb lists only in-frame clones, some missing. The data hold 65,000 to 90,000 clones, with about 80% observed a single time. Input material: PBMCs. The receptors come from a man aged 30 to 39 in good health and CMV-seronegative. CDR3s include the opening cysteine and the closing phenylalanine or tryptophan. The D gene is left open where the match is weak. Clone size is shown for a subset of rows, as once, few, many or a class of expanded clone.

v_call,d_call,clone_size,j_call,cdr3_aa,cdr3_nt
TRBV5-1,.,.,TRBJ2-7,CASSLYQGLDEQYF,TGCGCCAGCAGCTTGTACCAGGGGCTCGACGAGCAGTACTTC
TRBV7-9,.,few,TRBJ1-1,CASSPGSGDGRTEAFF,TGTGCCAGCAGCCCAGGCAGCGGGGATGGAAGAACTGAAGCTTTCTTT
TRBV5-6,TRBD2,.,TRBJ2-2,CASSLGWGTSLVGELFF,TGTGCCAGCAGCTTGGGGTGGGGGACTAGCCTCGTCGGGGAGCTGTTTTTT
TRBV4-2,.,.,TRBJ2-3,CASSQGLIRVTDTQYF,TGTGCCAGCAGCCAAGGGCTGATTCGGGTCACAGATACGCAGTATTTT
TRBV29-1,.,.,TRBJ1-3,CSVESTRSGNTIYF,TGCAGCGTTGAAAGTACGCGCTCTGGAAACACCATATATTTT
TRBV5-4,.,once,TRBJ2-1,CASSLDRSSYNEQFF,TGTGCCAGCAGCTTAGACAGGAGCTCCTACAATGAGCAGTTCTTC
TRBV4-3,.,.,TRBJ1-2,CASSQDLATRGYGYTF,TGCGCCAGCAGCCAAGATTTAGCGACTCGTGGATATGGCTACACCTTC
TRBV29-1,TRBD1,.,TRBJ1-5,CSVGSGTGDQPQHF,TGCAGCGTTGGATCCGGGACAGGGGATCAGCCCCAGCATTTT
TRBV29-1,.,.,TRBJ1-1,CSAGEGPGSTEAFF,TGCAGCGCAGGGGAGGGACCGGGGAGCACTGAAGCTTTCTTT
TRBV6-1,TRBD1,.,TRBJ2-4,CASVEGGLRDIQYF,TGTGCCAGCGTGGAAGGGGGCCTGAGGGACATTCAGTACTTC
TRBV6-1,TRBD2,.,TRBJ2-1,CASSDRGLAGVGYNEQFF,TGTGCCAGCAGTGACCGGGGACTAGCGGGAGTAGGATACAATGAGCAGTTCTTC
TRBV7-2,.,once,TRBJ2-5,CASSSYRETQYF,TGTGCCAGCAGCTCATACCGGGAGACCCAGTACTTC
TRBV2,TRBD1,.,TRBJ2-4,CASSRTGYGVGKNIQYF,TGTGCCAGCAGCCGGACAGGGTATGGGGTTGGCAAAAACATTCAGTACTTC
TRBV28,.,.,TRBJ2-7,CASSFDSGRSYEQYF,TGTGCCAGCAGTTTCGATTCAGGGCGCTCCTACGAGCAGTACTTC
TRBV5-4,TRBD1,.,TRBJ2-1,CASSPTGWREQFF,TGTGCCAGCAGCCCGACAGGGTGGAGAGAGCAGTTCTTC
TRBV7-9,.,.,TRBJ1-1,CSSSLVYDEAFF,TGTTCCAGCAGCTTAGTCTATGATGAAGCTTTCTTT
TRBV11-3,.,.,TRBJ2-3,CASSLDRAGTDTQYF,TGTGCCAGCAGCCTTGACAGAGCTGGCACAGATACGCAGTATTTT
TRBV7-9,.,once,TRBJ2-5,CASSLPGGETQYF,TGTGCCAGCAGCTTACCAGGGGGGGAGACCCAGTACTTC
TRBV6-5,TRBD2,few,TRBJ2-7,CASSPRGSGDYEQYF,TGTGCCAGCAGTCCCCGAGGTAGCGGGGATTACGAGCAGTACTTC
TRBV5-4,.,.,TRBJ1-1,CASSSGAEAFF,TGTGCCAGCAGCTCGGGGGCTGAAGCTTTCTTT
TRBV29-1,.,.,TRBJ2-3,CSVPSPDTQYF,TGCAGCGTTCCCTCCCCGGATACGCAGTATTTT
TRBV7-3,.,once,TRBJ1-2,CASSLDSNYGYTF,TGTGCCAGCAGCCTTGACAGTAACTATGGCTACACCTTC
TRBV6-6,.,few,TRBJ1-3,CASSGRTGNTIYF,TGTGCCAGCTCCGGTAGAACTGGAAACACCATATATTTT
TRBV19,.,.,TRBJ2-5,CASSIGLQETQYF,TGTGCCAGTAGTATCGGACTACAAGAGACCCAGTACTTC
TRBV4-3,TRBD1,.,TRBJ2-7,CASIQVMGTAYEQYF,TGCGCCAGCATCCAAGTTATGGGGACAGCCTACGAGCAGTACTTC
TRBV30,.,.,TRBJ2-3,CAWSRGADTQYF,TGTGCCTGGAGCAGGGGGGCAGATACGCAGTATTTT
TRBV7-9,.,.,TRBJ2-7,CASSLRYEQYF,TGTGCCAGCAGCCTCCGGTACGAGCAGTACTTC
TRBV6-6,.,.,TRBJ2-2,CASSPGNLGVELFF,TGTGCCAGCAGCCCCGGGAACCTCGGTGTAGAGCTGTTTTTT
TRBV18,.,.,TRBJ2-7,CASSGGTYEQYF,TGTGCCAGCTCCGGGGGTACCTACGAGCAGTACTTC
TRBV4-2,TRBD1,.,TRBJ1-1,CASSPMLQGVNTEAFF,TGTGCCAGCAGCCCTATGTTGCAGGGGGTGAACACTGAAGCTTTCTTT
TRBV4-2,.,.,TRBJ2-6,CASSQGPGSVDPGANVLTF,TGTGCCAGCAGCCAAGGCCCGGGAAGCGTAGACCCTGGGGCCAACGTCCTGACTTTC
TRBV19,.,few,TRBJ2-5,CASRQAGETQYF,TGTGCCAGTAGACAGGCGGGGGAGACCCAGTACTTC
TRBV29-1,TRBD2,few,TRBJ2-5,CSVDGTGRGGETQYF,TGCAGCGTTGATGGGACGGGACGGGGGGGAGAGACCCAGTACTTC
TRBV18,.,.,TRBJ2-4,CASSRFISGDSAKNIQYF,TGTGCCAGCTCACGGTTTATTTCAGGGGATTCGGCCAAAAACATTCAGTACTTC
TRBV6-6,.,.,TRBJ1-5,CASRRPQGGTRPQHF,TGTGCCAGCAGACGGCCCCAGGGTGGGACTAGGCCCCAGCATTTT
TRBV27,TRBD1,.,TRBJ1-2,CASTPGTAFGYGYTF,TGTGCCAGCACTCCCGGGACAGCCTTTGGCTATGGCTACACCTTC
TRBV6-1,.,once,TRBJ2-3,CASSLSFGGTDTQYF,TGTGCCAGCAGTCTTTCGTTCGGGGGAACAGATACGCAGTATTTT
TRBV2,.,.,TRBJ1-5,CASLLAGTQHF,TGTGCCAGCCTACTTGCAGGGACCCAGCATTTT
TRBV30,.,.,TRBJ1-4,CAWSGMGEKLFF,TGTGCCTGGTCAGGGATGGGTGAAAAACTGTTTTTT
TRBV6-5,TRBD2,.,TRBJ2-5,CASSYKLAGEETQYF,TGTGCCAGCAGTTACAAACTAGCGGGGGAAGAGACCCAGTACTTC
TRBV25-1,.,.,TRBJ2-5,CASSEKNWYQETQYF,TGTGCCAGCAGTGAAAAAAACTGGTACCAAGAGACCCAGTACTTC
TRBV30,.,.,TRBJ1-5,CAWSNGNNQPQHF,TGTGCCTGGAGTAACGGTAATAATCAGCCCCAGCATTTT
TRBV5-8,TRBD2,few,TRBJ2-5,CASSHSGRGETQYF,TGTGCCAGCAGCCATAGCGGGAGGGGAGAGACCCAGTACTTC
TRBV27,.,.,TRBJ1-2,CASSKRRAGGDYGYTF,TGTGCCAGCAGTAAAAGGAGGGCTGGGGGTGACTATGGCTACACCTTC
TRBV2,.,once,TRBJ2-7,CASRAGSGYEQYF,TGTGCCAGCAGAGCAGGGTCAGGCTACGAGCAGTACTTC
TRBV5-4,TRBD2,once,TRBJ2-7,CASSSTSGSNYEQYF,TGTGCCAGCAGCTCCACTAGCGGGAGCAACTACGAGCAGTACTTC
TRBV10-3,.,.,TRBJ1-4,CAIRGESGEKLFF,TGTGCCATCAGAGGAGAAAGCGGTGAAAAACTGTTTTTT
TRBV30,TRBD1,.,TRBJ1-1,CAWSRTGNTEAFF,TGTGCCTGGAGTAGGACAGGGAACACTGAAGCTTTCTTT